The 14 T cell receptor beta chains below all came from one sample that was sequenced in a study of blood T cell repertoires in COVID-19. Assay used: immunoSEQ multiplex PCR; TCRdb lists only in-frame clones, some missing. The data contain roughly 140,000 clones, about 83% of them singletons. Material: PBMCs or T cells enriched from blood (not recorded which). The receptors originated from a woman aged 50 to 65 who had been exposed to COVID-19.

V gene TRBV12-3 or TRBV12-4 combines with J gene TRBJ1-1; tentative D call: TRBD1 (5 bases). CDR3 size: 13 residues. V lost 3 bases and J 3 bases, leaving 8 bases between the germline ends. This chain's CDR3 is CASSFIGDTEAFF. The CDR3 nucleotides are TGTGCCAGCAGTTTTATAGGGGACACTGAAGCTTTCTTT.

V and J are TRBV7-9 and TRBJ2-1, with 12 bases aligning to TRBD2. Germline values: CDR1 SEHNR, CDR2 FQNEAQ (reference sequence). The CDR3 length is 15 residues. With 6 bases clipped from V and 8 bases from J, the junction kept 8 bases outside the gene matches. The DNA for the CDR3 is TGTGCCAGCAGGACCGGACTAGCGGGAAAGTATGAGCAGTTCTTC. This codes for CASRTGLAGKYEQFF.

The chain uses TRBV13 and TRBJ2-6; D possibly corresponds to TRBD1 (5 bases). Trimming removed 0 bases from V and 0 bases from J, with 12 bases in between. The CDR3 sequence is 18 residues long. Germline assignment: CDR1 PRHDT and CDR2 FYEKMQ (reference sequence). The CDR3 loop is CASSLGTALDSGANVLTF. The CDR3 nucleotides are TGTGCCAGCAGCTTAGGGACAGCCCTGGACTCTGGGGCCAACGTCCTGACTTTC.

The chain carries TRBV11-2 and TRBJ1-3, with D possibly matching TRBD1 (6 bases). V was trimmed by 5 bases and J by 0 bases, leaving 14 bases between them. The CDR3 contains 16 residues. CDR1 is SGHAT, CDR2 FQNNGV, per germline. This CDR3 reads CASSLGGGGSGNTIYF. Written as DNA, the CDR3 is TGTGCCAGCAGCCTCGGGGGGGGCGGCTCTGGAAACACCATATATTTT.

The chain links TRBV5-4 to TRBJ2-1; possible D gene TRBD2, 5 bases. CDR3 length: 16 residues. Per the germline V gene, CDR1 is SGHNT and CDR2 is YYREEE (reference sequence). Trimming stripped 2 bases from V and 0 bases from J, with 12 bases between. Here the CDR3 DNA reads TGTGCCAGCAGCTTTACGACGGGGAGCTCCTACAATGAGCAGTTCTTC. Amino acid sequence: CASSFTTGSSYNEQFF.

In this sample, this clone turned up a few times. The chain has TRBV27 and TRBJ1-2; 11 nucleotides align to TRBD1. This CDR3 comprises 15 residues. V shed 6 bases and J 4 bases; nucleotides not matched to a gene: 7. In germline, CDR1 is MNHEY, CDR2 SMNVEV (reference sequence). This CDR3 reads CASRPGQGGGYGYTF. CDR3 coding DNA: TGTGCCAGCAGACCGGGACAGGGGGGAGGCTATGGCTACACCTTC.

This chain uses TRBV10-1 with TRBJ2-2; 7 bases are a match to TRBD2. Trimming cost V 4 bases and J 3 bases; bases outside gene matches: 5. The CDR3 sequence is 15 residues long. The V gene's germline CDR1 is WNHNN and CDR2 SYGVQD (reference sequence). DNA of the CDR3: TGCGCCAGCAGTGCTCACGGGAGGTACACCGGGGAGCTGTTTTTT. Translating gives CASSAHGRYTGELFF.

V and J are TRBV5-8 and TRBJ2-1, with 7 bases identical to TRBD1. Germline CDR1 reads SGHTS; CDR2 reads YDEGEE. This CDR3 has 14 residues. Trimming removed 4 bases from V and 6 bases from J; junction bases left unmatched: 7. The CDR3 loop reads CASSKGQPGNEQFF. CDR3 bases: TGTGCCAGCAGCAAGGGACAGCCGGGCAATGAGCAGTTCTTC.

The V call is TRBV7-2, the J call TRBJ1-5, with TRBD1 identical over 7 bases. V shed 5 bases and J 2 bases; nucleotides not matched to a gene: 6. The CDR3 covers 15 residues. The germline V gene encodes CDR1 SGHTA and CDR2 FQGNSA. The CDR3, as DNA: TGTGCCAGCAGCGGCACAGGGGTTGGCAATCAGCCCCAGCATTTT. Encoded protein: CASSGTGVGNQPQHF.

The V call is TRBV5-4, the J call TRBJ1-4; unclear D gene. The germline CDR1 and CDR2 sequences are SGHNT and YYREEE (reference sequence). Trimming shortened V by 0 bases and J by 4 bases, and 13 bases separated the two germline ends. CDR3 length equals 16 residues. The CDR3: CASSLAQERGNEKLFF. The CDR3 DNA reads TGTGCCAGCAGCTTGGCCCAGGAACGGGGTAATGAAAAACTGTTTTTT.

The J gene is TRBJ2-1, the V gene TRBV7-9; 9 nucleotides match TRBD2. Germline CDR1 reads SEHNR; CDR2 reads FQNEAQ (reference sequence). The CDR3 contains 13 residues. Germline trimming cut 10 bases from V and 5 bases from J; bases unmatched to any gene: 6. DNA for the CDR3: TGTGCCACCTGGACTAGCGCAAACAATGAGCAGTTCTTC. Translating it yields CATWTSANNEQFF. Supplemented by reference TRBV7-9 and TRBJ2-1, the full variable domain reads DTGVSQNPRHKITKRGQNVTFRCDPISEHNRLYWYRQTLGQGPEFLTYFQNEAQLEKSRLLSDRFSAERPKGSFSTLEIQRTEQGDSAMYLCATWTSANNEQFFGPGTRLTVL.

This clone was seen a handful of times. The chain links TRBV9 to TRBJ2-7, with 9 bases aligning to TRBD2. J lost 5 bases, V lost 2 bases, and 11 bases had no gene match. This CDR3 spans 16 amino acids. Per germline, CDR1 SGDLS and CDR2 YYNGEE. CDR3 DNA: TGTGCCAGCAGCGTTAGAGGGCGGGAGGGCCTTAACGAGCAGTACTTC. Translation: CASSVRGREGLNEQYF.

This chain links TRBV6-2 or TRBV6-3 with TRBJ1-2, with TRBD1 as a possible D gene (5 bases). The V end lost 5 bases, the J end lost 6 bases, and 10 bases lay between the germline ends. The V gene's germline CDR1 is MNHEY and CDR2 SVGEGT. The CDR3 extends over 12 amino acids. Here the CDR3 reads CASSNSRDGYTF. The CDR3 DNA sequence: TGTGCCAGCAGTAACAGCAGGGATGGCTACACCTTC.

Only one count was recorded for this clone. The chain employs TRBV12-3 or TRBV12-4 and TRBJ1-2; no clear D gene. V lost 3 bases and J lost 7, with 9 bases in between. The CDR3 spans 12 residues. The CDR3 nucleotides read TGTGCCAGCAGTTTTCGAGCCCTTGGCTACACCTTC. Its translation is CASSFRALGYTF.